The rows below give T cell receptor beta chains drawn from one sample of a study of prognosis after radiotherapy for stage I lung cancer. TCRdb analysed the multiplex PCR reads with MiXCR anew, one entry per CDR3 protein. The table records 20,000 to 25,000 distinct CDR3 sequences, roughly 47% of them present only once. Sample: PBMCs, taken before or after stereotactic body radiation therapy (not recorded which). The source is a donor aged 50 or older with non-small cell lung cancer. CDR3s include the opening cysteine and the closing phenylalanine or tryptophan. Fields, in order: D gene, J gene, V gene, CDR3 protein. A D gene is named only where the DNA matches it firmly.

TRBD1 TRBJ1-2 TRBV19 CASSPLGQPGGYTF
- TRBJ2-7 TRBV11-2 CASSFGSGQLYEQYF
- TRBJ2-7 TRBV10-3 CAISDSGNEQYF
- TRBJ2-7 TRBV13 CASSQGSYEQYF
- TRBJ1-1 TRBV11-3 CASSQGAPMNTEAFF
TRBD2 TRBJ2-2 TRBV6-2/TRBV6-3 CASTWGGGELFF
TRBD1 TRBJ2-5 TRBV15 CATISLSSGGWETQYF
TRBD2 TRBJ2-5 TRBV7-9 CASSRWASGSQETQYF
TRBD2 TRBJ2-3 TRBV7-3 CASSLGLAASTDTQYF
- TRBJ2-1 TRBV9 CASSVGGRGTYNEQFF
- TRBJ2-3 TRBV28 CASSSGQRTDTQYF
TRBD2 TRBJ2-1 TRBV20-1 CSANLAGAIWDEQFF
TRBD2 TRBJ2-1 TRBV7-9 CASSPSGRVSYNEQFF
TRBD1 TRBJ1-6 TRBV28 CASTRQGASYNSPLHF
- TRBJ2-3 TRBV6-1 CASSPPSGVPSTDTQYF
TRBD1 TRBJ2-7 TRBV5-1 CASSQDRDPYEQYF
- TRBJ2-1 TRBV11-2 CASSLESYNEQFF
TRBD1 TRBJ2-3 TRBV11-2 CASSPTKGQGGTDTQYF
- TRBJ2-1 TRBV5-1 CASSEGESGEQFF
- TRBJ1-5 TRBV19 CASSKRGTGQPQHF
TRBD1 TRBJ2-2 TRBV4-3 CASSQDRAQWAGELFF
TRBD1 TRBJ2-1 TRBV28 CASRLTGGYNEQFF
- TRBJ1-5 TRBV19 CASRKVGARSQPQHF
TRBD1 TRBJ1-3 TRBV20-1 CSASGAGQGANTIYF
- TRBJ1-5 TRBV12-3/TRBV12-4 CASSFGDDSNQPQHF
- TRBJ2-3 TRBV13 CASSLNWDTQYF
TRBD1 TRBJ2-1 TRBV20-1 CSARQAGTGNYNEQFF
TRBD2 TRBJ2-2 TRBV24-1 CDTSDSGIAGGSNTGELFF
TRBD2 TRBJ2-1 TRBV27 CASSLTSGRANNEQFF
- TRBJ1-5 TRBV6-5 CASSYSGQSGQPQHF
- TRBJ1-1 TRBV11-3 CASSSRGGNTEAFF
TRBD2 TRBJ2-1 TRBV6-1 CASSPGTSLGDNAQFF
- TRBJ2-2 TRBV6-1 CASRTPQGANTGDLFF
- TRBJ1-5 TRBV11-2 CASSLRGNQPQHF
- TRBJ2-7 TRBV20-1 CSARDQGSCEQYF
- TRBJ1-2 TRBV19 CASSMDSEYGYTF
TRBD2 TRBJ2-7 TRBV20-1 CSARDPGTSHEQYF
- TRBJ1-5 TRBV3-1 CASSQGISGNQPQHF
- TRBJ2-5 TRBV19 CASSIGGAQETQYF
- TRBJ2-2 TRBV20-1 CSARDEVTGELFF
TRBD1 TRBJ2-5 TRBV29-1 CSAEDRSYQETQYF
- TRBJ2-3 TRBV5-1 CDSSPSRGGTDTQYF
- TRBJ1-5 TRBV2 CASHQDPDQPQHF
- TRBJ2-3 TRBV11-3 CASSRGGSKDTQYF
- TRBJ1-6 TRBV19 CASSPRPRVRNSPLHF
TRBD1 TRBJ1-5 TRBV20-1 CSARDRENSNQPQHF
TRBD2 TRBJ2-1 TRBV7-8 CASSLLPASGVNEQFF
- TRBJ2-6 TRBV28 CASSVDRRWINVPTF
TRBD1 TRBJ1-4 TRBV2 CASSRDRGNEKLFF
- TRBJ2-1 TRBV7-8 CASSPAPGDEQFF
TRBD2 TRBJ2-7 TRBV12-3/TRBV12-4 CASTTSGIMYYEQYF
TRBD2 TRBJ2-7 TRBV11-2 CASSFFLAGPYEQYF
- TRBJ1-2 TRBV13 CASSFPLFGYTF
TRBD1 TRBJ2-6 TRBV5-1 CASSPTGRANVLTF
- TRBJ2-7 TRBV6-1 CASTGSGLHEQYF